These 30 T cell receptor beta chains came from one sample sequenced in a study of CD8+CD57+ T cells in acquired aplastic anemia. The study, taken as a whole, reports: CD8+CD57+ cells from patients were less diverse than total CD4+ and CD8+ pools.

Profiling of TCR beta VDJ combinations and CDR3 sequences used genomic DNA as template. TCRdb reanalysed the reads using MiXCR and keeps one entry per CDR3 protein. The sample yields about 17,000 distinct CDR3 sequences, under 40% seen once. These receptors are not linked to any known antigen. CD8+CD57+ cell expansion had been shown by flow cytometry in patients chosen for sequencing. The specimen was CD8+CD57+ T cells sorted from PBMCs. Subset specified: bead-enriched CD8+CD57+ effector memory T cells from SAA patients. Every receptor here comes from a human donor with aplastic anemia.

Comments on this clonotype: A much larger clone lies a single base off, so this may be a read error. V and J are TRBV5-1 and TRBJ2-7; tentative D call: TRBD2 (5 bases). Germline V gene lookup returns CDR1 SGHRS and CDR2 YFSETQ. V lost 0 bases, J lost 7 bases, and 11 bases lay in between. There are 13 residues in the CDR3. The CDR3 DNA reads TGCGCCAGCAGCTTGGGGGGAGCGAATGAGCAGTACTTC. Its translation is CASSLGGANEQYF.

There are a few counts of this clonotype. The chain joins TRBV6-1 to TRBJ2-1, with a possible D match to TRBD1 (6 bases). Germline V lookup: CDR1 MNHNS, CDR2 SASEGT. This CDR3 region has 15 residues. V gave up 5 bases and J gave up 3 bases, with 14 bases separating them. CDR3 protein: CASSLRGSNYNEQFF. DNA for the CDR3: TGTGCCAGCAGTCTCAGGGGATCAAACTACAATGAGCAGTTCTTC.

The CDR3 sequence: CASSKRRGLNEQFF. CDR3 sequence (DNA): TGTGCCAGCAGCAAGCGGAGGGGCCTCAATGAGCAGTTCTTC. The rearrangement uses TRBV11-2 and TRBJ2-1; D is possibly TRBD2 (6 bases). The germline V gene has CDR1 SGHAT and CDR2 FQNNGV. The CDR3 covers 14 residues. V lost 5 bases and J lost 6, with 14 bases in between.

There are many counts of this clonotype. The gene calls are TRBV5-1 and TRBJ2-3; TRBD2 matches at 10 bases. The CDR3 runs to 15 residues. V lost 5 bases to trimming and J lost 0 bases; unmatched junction nucleotides: 3. CDR1 is SGHRS and CDR2 is YFSETQ in the germline V gene. The CDR3 DNA follows: TGCGCCAGCAGGACTAGCGGGTACAGCACAGATACGCAGTATTTT. It is translated as CASRTSGYSTDTQYF.

This clonotype was observed once. The chain is built from TRBV20-1 and TRBJ1-1; D remains ambiguous. This CDR3 has 13 amino acids. The V gene lost 4 bases and the J gene lost 1 base, with 10 bases spanning the gap. Germline CDR1 and CDR2: DFQATT and SNEGSKA (reference sequence). The CDR3 nucleotides read TGCAGTGCTAAATCACCAGAGAACACTGAAGCTTTCTTT. Amino acids: CSAKSPENTEAFF.

Comments on this clonotype: Likely a read error: the CDR3 ends without its conserved phenylalanine or tryptophan. The V gene is TRBV12-3 or TRBV12-4, the J gene TRBJ2-5, with no clear D. The CDR3 has 14 residues. V lost 6 bases and J 0 bases, leaving 11 bases between the germline ends. The CDR3 DNA sequence: TGTGCCAGCAGCCTTACCCCTCACCAAGAGACCCAGTACCTC. This gives the protein CASSLTPHQETQYL.

The rearrangement uses TRBV7-4 and TRBJ2-1; D gene uncertain. The J call may be mistaken, given a closer DNA end match to TRBJ2-7. The CDR3 sequence is 12 residues long. Germline values: CDR1 SGHVT, CDR2 SQSDAQ. The CDR3: CASSSGNNEQYF. CDR3 DNA sequence: TGTGCCAGCAGCTCCGGCAACAATGAGCAGTACTTC.

This clonotype came up a few times. This rearrangement joins TRBV29-1 to TRBJ2-7, with D maybe TRBD1 (6 bases). In germline, CDR1 is SQVTM, CDR2 ANQGSEA. The V end was cut by 4 bases, the J end by 1 base, with 11 bases between. The CDR3 has 13 amino acids. The CDR3 DNA reads TGCAGCGTTGCTATGACAGGATCCTACGAGCAGTACTTC. Residues: CSVAMTGSYEQYF.

J is TRBJ1-1 and V is TRBV15, with D unresolved. The germline V and J ends were trimmed by 3 bases and 10 bases, with 24 bases remaining between them. This CDR3 is built from 16 residues. The germline V gene has CDR1 LNHNV and CDR2 YYDKDF (reference sequence). CDR3 coding DNA: TGTGCCACCAGCAGCTCCAGGTCGGGCCCTTATGAGCGAGCTTTCTTT. Its translation: CATSSSRSGPYERAFF.

The V and J genes are TRBV7-9 and TRBJ1-2; a possible D gene is TRBD1 (5 bases). Trimming stripped 5 bases from V and 5 bases from J, with 15 bases between. Germline assignment: CDR1 SEHNR and CDR2 FQNEAQ (reference sequence). This CDR3 has 14 amino acids. CDR3 bases: TGTGCCAGCAGCCCGAGTCCATGGGGGTATGGCTACACCTTC. Its protein product is CASSPSPWGYGYTF. Drawing the rest from reference TRBV7-9 and TRBJ1-2, the complete variable domain is DTGVSQNPRHKITKRGQNVTFRCDPISEHNRLYWYRQTLGQGPEFLTYFQNEAQLEKSRLLSDRFSAERPKGSFSTLEIQRTEQGDSAMYLCASSPSPWGYGYTFGSGTRLTVV.

This clonotype has a single count. The rearrangement uses TRBV4-2 and TRBJ1-1; no clear D gene. Between the trimmed V and J ends, which lost 0 bases and 0 bases, there was a span of 11 bases. The length of the CDR3 is 16 residues. Per the germline V gene, CDR1 is LGHNA and CDR2 is YNFKEQ. The CDR3 nucleotides are TGTGCCAGCAGCCAAGATTTCGGCGCGGTGAACACTGAAGCTTTCTTT. Amino acids: CASSQDFGAVNTEAFF.

This sequence joins TRBV7-2 and TRBJ1-1; TRBD1 matches 9 bases. Germline lookup yields CDR1 SGHTA and CDR2 FQGNSA. Unmatched junction bases numbered 7, after V lost 5 bases and J lost 3 bases. The CDR3 contains 15 residues. In DNA form, the CDR3 reads TGTGCCAGCAGCCAAGGGACAGGGAGATACACTGAAGCTTTCTTT. Its translation is CASSQGTGRYTEAFF.

The chain links TRBV2 to TRBJ2-1; perhaps TRBD2 as D (5 bases). CDR3 length: 13 residues. V lost 4 bases, J lost 9 bases, and 13 bases lay in between. Per germline, CDR1 SNHLY and CDR2 FYNNEI. CDR3 loop: CASSVGGGSEQFF. Written as DNA, the CDR3 is TGTGCCAGCAGTGTAGGAGGTGGGAGTGAGCAGTTCTTC.

At least ten counts were recorded for this clonotype. The chain uses TRBV3-1 and TRBJ1-1, with unresolved D. Trimming left V 1 base short and J 7 bases short, with 10 bases between. CDR1 LGHDT and CDR2 YNNKEL come from the germline V gene (reference sequence). There are 13 residues in the CDR3. CDR3 protein: CASSQGPVIEAFF. CDR3 nucleotides: TGTGCCAGCAGCCAAGGGCCCGTTATTGAAGCTTTCTTT.

This clonotype was counted a few times. The chain recombines TRBV27 with TRBJ2-7; TRBD1 agrees at 9 bases. The V and J ends lost 3 bases and 5 bases, in that order; junction bases with no gene match: 8. The CDR3 spans 15 residues. CDR1 and CDR2 from the germline V gene are MNHEY and SMNVEV (reference sequence). This CDR3 is CASSFSRDREHEQYF. As DNA, the CDR3 is TGTGCCAGCAGTTTCTCACGGGACAGGGAACACGAGCAGTACTTC.

The chain has TRBV7-9 and TRBJ1-4, with 7 bases lining up with TRBD1. The CDR3 covers 14 residues. Germline trimming cut 7 bases from V and 0 bases from J; bases unmatched to any gene: 2. CDR1 and CDR2 from the germline V gene are SEHNR and FQNEAQ (reference sequence). This CDR3 reads CASTQGATNEKLFF. CDR3 coding DNA: TGTGCCAGCACCCAGGGGGCAACTAATGAAAAACTGTTTTTT. Combining the CDR3 with reference TRBV7-9 and TRBJ1-4 gives the whole variable domain DTGVSQNPRHKITKRGQNVTFRCDPISEHNRLYWYRQTLGQGPEFLTYFQNEAQLEKSRLLSDRFSAERPKGSFSTLEIQRTEQGDSAMYLCASTQGATNEKLFFGSGTQLSVL.

At least ten counts were recorded for this clonotype. The chain links TRBV7-6 to TRBJ2-7, with TRBD1 matching 9 bases. The germline V gene encodes CDR1 SGHVS and CDR2 FNYEAQ. The CDR3 has 14 residues. V dropped 3 bases and J dropped 4; count of bases not matched to a gene: 4. In DNA form, the CDR3 reads TGTGCCAGCAGCTTGGGGACAGGGCTGTACGAGCAGTACTTC. Translated: CASSLGTGLYEQYF. Full variable domain (remainder filled in from reference TRBV7-6 and TRBJ2-7): GAGVSQSPRYKVTKRGQDVALRCDPISGHVSLYWYRQALGQGPEFLTYFNYEAQQDKSGLPNDRFSAERPEGSISTLTIQRTEQRDSAMYRCASSLGTGLYEQYFGPGTRLTVT.

The rearrangement joins TRBV11-2 to TRBJ2-1; 9 nucleotides line up with TRBD2. The V gene's germline CDR1 is SGHAT and CDR2 FQNNGV. The J segment lost 4 bases and the V segment lost 4 bases, leaving 5 bases of the junction unmatched. The CDR3 has 15 residues. In DNA form, the CDR3 reads TGTGCCAGCAGCTACAGCGGGGGGCCTTACAATGAGCAGTTCTTC. Its protein is CASSYSGGPYNEQFF.

In its sample, this clonotype was seen once. The genes are TRBV4-2 and TRBJ1-5; tentatively, D is TRBD1 (5 bases). Germline-derived CDR1 and CDR2 are LGHNA and YNFKEQ. Trimming cost V 5 bases and J 7 bases, with 15 bases left between them. The CDR3 has 14 residues. The CDR3 DNA is TGTGCCAGCAGCTTAGCCAGGGAAGGACAGCCCCAGCATTTT. This encodes CASSLAREGQPQHF.

This clonotype was found many times. The rearrangement joins TRBV24-1 to TRBJ2-6; D is possibly TRBD1 or TRBD2 (5 bases each). This CDR3 is 20 amino acids long. Trimming shortened V by 8 bases and J by 1 base, and 26 bases separated the two germline ends. The germline V gene encodes CDR1 KGHDR and CDR2 SFDVKD. The CDR3, as DNA: TGTGCCACCAAGGGTCGTGTTCCGGGGCCCACACGGTCTGGGGCCAACGTCCTGACTTTC. This translates into CATKGRVPGPTRSGANVLTF.

This clonotype was observed a few times. The V and J genes are TRBV11-2 and TRBJ2-1, with 7 positions matching TRBD2. V lost 7 bases and J lost 9; bases outside the gene matches: 9. The germline CDR1 and CDR2 sequences are SGHAT and FQNNGV. CDR3 length: 13 residues. For the CDR3, the DNA is TGTGCCAGCACCGACCTAGCGGTGAGTGAGCAGTTCTTC. This codes for CASTDLAVSEQFF.

This clonotype was detected a few times. The V and J genes are TRBV7-9 and TRBJ2-7; D unclear. The V gene lost 5 bases and the J gene lost 6 bases, with 11 bases spanning the gap. The CDR3 contains 12 residues. Germline V gives CDR1 SEHNR, CDR2 FQNEAQ (reference sequence). In DNA form, the CDR3 reads TGTGCCAGCAGCCCTCTTGCTGGCGAGCAGTACTTC. Translating it yields CASSPLAGEQYF. Looking up the rest from reference TRBV7-9 and TRBJ2-7 gives the full variable domain: DTGVSQNPRHKITKRGQNVTFRCDPISEHNRLYWYRQTLGQGPEFLTYFQNEAQLEKSRLLSDRFSAERPKGSFSTLEIQRTEQGDSAMYLCASSPLAGEQYFGPGTRLTVT.

The V call is TRBV9, the J call TRBJ2-3; D call uncertain. The CDR3 is 14 amino acids. From germline, CDR1 is SGDLS and CDR2 YYNGEE. V lost 0 bases and J 2 bases, leaving 7 bases between the germline ends. CDR3 protein: CASSVGGPTDTQYF. In nucleotides, the CDR3 is TGTGCCAGCAGCGTAGGCGGTCCCACAGATACGCAGTATTTT.

The chain employs TRBV6-4 and TRBJ2-3; 12 bases are shared with TRBD2. This CDR3 has 16 residues. Germline CDR1 is MRHNA and CDR2 is SNTAGT. The ends lost 0 bases at V and 4 bases at J; junction bases unmatched: 2. CDR3 sequence (DNA): TGTGCCAGCAGTGACTCGCTAGCGGGGGGGCCAGATACGCAGTATTTT. This codes for CASSDSLAGGPDTQYF.

This clonotype was counted only a few times. The chain couples TRBV6-4 to TRBJ1-6; D not certain. V was cut by 7 bases and J by 0 bases, with 13 bases left in between. This CDR3 has 16 residues. CDR1 and CDR2 (germline): MRHNA, SNTAGT. This chain's CDR3 is CASITDSSSYNSPLHF. CDR3 DNA sequence: TGTGCCAGCATCACGGACTCGAGCTCCTATAATTCACCCCTCCACTTT.

The chain employs TRBV5-4 and TRBJ2-2; no definite D call. CDR3 length equals 13 residues. Germline V gene sequence: CDR1 SGHNT, CDR2 YYREEE (reference sequence). V was shortened by 1 base and J by 6 bases, with 7 bases between the two germline ends. In DNA, the CDR3 is TGTGCCAGCAGCTTGAAAGGTGCCGGGGAGCTGTTTTTT. Amino acids: CASSLKGAGELFF.

This clonotype has at least ten counts. The V and J genes are TRBV12-3 or TRBV12-4 and TRBJ2-1, with 7 bases lining up with TRBD2. CDR3 size: 13 residues. Trimming took 6 bases from V and 7 from J; bases not matched to a gene: 6. The CDR3 region has the DNA TGTGCCAGCAGCGAATTTAGCGGGAATGAGCAGTTCTTC. Protein: CASSEFSGNEQFF.

This clonotype was observed once. One end of the junction does not line up with germline, which may come from a read error. The rearrangement joins TRBV10-3 to TRBJ1-5; the match to TRBD1 covers 7 bases. Germline-derived CDR1 and CDR2 are ENHRY and SYGVKD. This CDR3 comprises 12 residues. Here the CDR3 DNA reads TGTGCCAGCAGTGCGACAGGGCAACCCCAGCATTTT. Its protein product is CASSATGQPQHF.

This clonotype was detected only a few times. This chain links TRBV5-1 with TRBJ2-6, with D perhaps TRBD2 (5 bases). The CDR3 totals 14 residues. The V and J ends lost 1 base and 4 bases respectively, with 6 bases between them. Germline V gene data show CDR1 as SGHRS and CDR2 as YFSETQ. The CDR3 loop reads CASSLSGGANVLTF. The CDR3 region has the DNA TGCGCCAGCAGCTTGAGCGGAGGGGCCAACGTCCTGACTTTC.

The chain recombines TRBV4-1 with TRBJ1-2; TRBD1 might be the D (5 bases). The ends were cut back, 0 bases at V and 7 bases at J, with 18 bases in the middle. The CDR3 sequence is 16 residues long. The germline V gene encodes CDR1 MGHRA and CDR2 YSYEKL. The CDR3 sequence: CASSQDLRVSIGGYTF. CDR3 bases: TGCGCCAGCAGCCAAGACCTCAGGGTCTCAATTGGTGGCTACACCTTC.